This T cell receptor (beta chain) derives from a study of beta chain features in type 1 diabetes. Every isolated RNA sample was fully reverse transcribed, so sequencing captured expressed TCRB transcripts. Sequencing of naive, central memory and regulatory T cell samples gave an average of approximately 3.3 million reads. Assay: immunoSEQ multiplex PCR; the TCRdb copy retains only in-frame clones and omits some. The sample includes 300,000 to 400,000 clones, over 9% of them seen just once. CDR3 length: 16 amino acids. Averaging about 120 mL, one heparinised blood draw was given by each donor. As regards this clone: The antigen is not known.

Whole-study results and caveats: Moderate yet significant TCRB CDR3 shortening was seen in Type 1 diabetes patients in all four CD4+ subsets.

This chain connects TRBV21-1 to TRBJ2-1; the table assigns TRBD2, which was not confirmed against the DNA. TRBV21-1 is marked as a pseudogene. The clonotype comes from a man aged 25-45 years with type 1 diabetes. Specimen: central memory CD4+ T cells from blood. CDR3 loop: CASSKDGAGGTNEQFF. For the CDR3, the DNA is TGTGCCAGCAGCAAAGACGGAGCGGGAGGTACAAATGAGCAGTTCTTC.